The 19 T cell receptor beta chains reported below all come from one sample, sequenced in a study of blood T cell repertoires in COVID-19. Using immunoSEQ multiplex PCR, the repertoire was profiled, and TCRdb retains in-frame clones only, with some absent. The table records under 80,000 clones, around 80% of them present only once. Sequences were obtained from peripheral blood. The receptor source for this set is a woman of 80 years or more with active or convalescent COVID-19.

The chain recombines TRBV12-5 with TRBJ2-1; 7 nucleotides match TRBD2. CDR1 LGHNT and CDR2 FRNRAP come from the germline V gene. The CDR3 loop spans 17 amino acids. The junction had 9 bases not matched to a gene; V was cut back by 0 bases and J by 4 bases. CDR3 in DNA: TGTGCTAGTGGTTTGGTACTAGGCCAGCGGGGATACAATGAGCAGTTCTTC. It specifies CASGLVLGQRGYNEQFF.

The chain couples TRBV28 to TRBJ2-1; a possible D gene is TRBD2 (6 bases). The germline V and J ends were trimmed by 2 bases and 9 bases, with 20 bases remaining between them. Per the germline V gene, CDR1 is MDHEN and CDR2 is SYDVKM. CDR3 length: 16 amino acids. The CDR3 nucleotides read TGTGCCAGCAGTTTAGCTTGGGACTCGCCTTTTGTTGAGCAGTTCTTC. Translated, it gives CASSLAWDSPFVEQFF.

The V gene is TRBV5-1, the J gene TRBJ2-3; D perhaps matches TRBD1 (6 bases). Germline V gene lookup returns CDR1 SGHRS and CDR2 YFSETQ. Deletions cut 1 base from V and 5 bases from J, with 14 bases between. The CDR3 contains 15 residues. The CDR3 sequence: CASSLIQGGIDTQYF. The CDR3 coding sequence is TGCGCCAGCAGCTTGATACAGGGTGGTATAGATACGCAGTATTTT. Full variable domain (remainder filled in from reference TRBV5-1 and TRBJ2-3): KAGVTQTPRYLIKTRGQQVTLSCSPISGHRSVSWYQQTPGQGLQFLFEYFSETQRNKGNFPGRFSGRQFSNSRSEMNVSTLELGDSALYLCASSLIQGGIDTQYFGPGTRLTVL.

This clone was detected once. J is TRBJ1-3 and V is TRBV2, with a tentative D call TRBD1 (5 bases). The CDR3 totals 15 residues. Germline V gene data show CDR1 as SNHLY and CDR2 as FYNNEI. V was cut by 8 bases and J by 4 bases, with 18 bases left in between. The CDR3 sequence is CASGNQGTIGNTIYF. The CDR3 DNA is TGTGCCAGCGGAAATCAGGGAACTATAGGAAACACCATATATTTT. The entire variable domain, with the rest obtained from reference TRBV2 and TRBJ1-3, is as follows: EPEVTQTPSHQVTQMGQEVILRCVPISNHLYFYWYRQILGQKVEFLVSFYNNEISEKSEIFDDQFSVERPDGSNFTLKIRSTKLEDSAMYFCASGNQGTIGNTIYFGEGSWLTVV.

This chain links TRBV9 with TRBJ2-2, with TRBD1 matching 10 bases. This CDR3 is built from 15 residues. Per germline, CDR1 SGDLS and CDR2 YYNGEE. The ends lost 3 bases at V and 6 bases at J; junction bases unmatched: 5. DNA for the CDR3: TGTGCCAGCAGCGCCCGAGGACAGGGGGCCGGGGAGCTGTTTTTT. Protein: CASSARGQGAGELFF. The entire variable domain, with the rest obtained from reference TRBV9 and TRBJ2-2, is as follows: DSGVTQTPKHLITATGQRVTLRCSPRSGDLSVYWYQQSLDQGLQFLIQYYNGEERAKGNILERFSAQQFPDLHSELNLSSLELGDSALYFCASSARGQGAGELFFGEGSRLTVL.

The rearrangement links TRBV2 to TRBJ1-1, with D hard to call. The CDR3 contains 13 residues. Per the germline V gene, CDR1 is SNHLY and CDR2 is FYNNEI. The V and J ends lost 4 bases and 4 bases respectively, with 10 bases between them. DNA for the CDR3: TGTGCCAGCAGTGCTCAGTTTGGCACTGAAGCTTTCTTT. Amino acid sequence: CASSAQFGTEAFF. Variable domain in full (rest from reference TRBV2 and TRBJ1-1): EPEVTQTPSHQVTQMGQEVILRCVPISNHLYFYWYRQILGQKVEFLVSFYNNEISEKSEIFDDQFSVERPDGSNFTLKIRSTKLEDSAMYFCASSAQFGTEAFFGQGTRLTVV.

This rearrangement joins TRBV5-6 to TRBJ2-5, with TRBD2 identical over 9 bases. The CDR3 consists of 16 residues. The germline CDR1 and CDR2 sequences are SGHDT and YYEEEE. V lost 0 bases and J lost 2; bases outside the gene matches: 5. Here the CDR3 reads CASSLVSSGKQETQYF. In nucleotides, the CDR3 is TGTGCCAGCAGCTTGGTGTCTAGCGGGAAACAAGAGACCCAGTACTTC.

The sample holds a few counts of this clone. The chain employs TRBV6-5 and TRBJ2-1; D uncertain. Germline CDR1 reads MNHEY; CDR2 reads SVGAGI. Trimming cost V 7 bases and J 6 bases, with 13 bases left between them. The CDR3 covers 13 residues. CDR3 nucleotide sequence: TGTGCCAGCATGGCCCACCAATCCAATGAGCAGTTCTTC. Amino acids: CASMAHQSNEQFF.

V and J are TRBV6-5 and TRBJ2-3; 7 nucleotides line up with TRBD1. The CDR3 totals 15 residues. Trimming removed 7 bases from V and 1 base from J; junction bases left unmatched: 8. The germline gives CDR1 MNHEY, CDR2 SVGAGI. The CDR3, as DNA: TGTGCCAGCACCTACAGGGGATGGGGCACAGATACGCAGTATTTT. Its translation is CASTYRGWGTDTQYF.

The chain employs TRBV7-9 and TRBJ1-1, with D tentatively TRBD1 (5 bases). The CDR3 runs to 15 residues. The germline gives CDR1 SEHNR, CDR2 FQNEAQ (reference sequence). V lost 3 bases to trimming and J lost 1 base, with 12 bases between them. As DNA, the CDR3 is TGTGCCAGCAGCTTTATGGGACTTTCGAACACTGAAGCTTTCTTT. Translated, it gives CASSFMGLSNTEAFF.

This clone appeared once. The rearrangement links TRBV13 to TRBJ2-1, with D uncertain. The CDR3 sequence is 11 residues long. Trimming took 2 bases from V and 7 from J, leaving 3 bases between them. The germline CDR1 and CDR2 sequences are PRHDT and FYEKMQ (reference sequence). CDR3 sequence (DNA): TGTGCCAGCAGCTTATATAATGAGCAGTTCTTC. It yields the protein CASSLYNEQFF.

This chain connects TRBV28 to TRBJ2-7; D is unresolved. From germline, CDR1 is MDHEN and CDR2 SYDVKM. This CDR3 spans 12 amino acids. V lost 3 bases and J 10 bases, leaving 13 bases between the germline ends. In DNA, the CDR3 is TGTGCCAGCAGTTTCCGAGGAGTCCTTCAGTACTTC. Translation gives CASSFRGVLQYF.

This clone showed up just once. V usage is TRBV30 and J usage is TRBJ2-1, with a tentative D call TRBD1 (5 bases). CDR3 length: 15 residues. V was shortened by 0 bases and J by 8 bases, with 17 bases between the two germline ends. CDR1 and CDR2 (germline): GTSNPN, SVGIG (reference sequence). DNA of the CDR3: TGTGCCTGGAGTGTAGGTTTAGGGGCGGTCGATGAGCAGTTCTTC. Protein product: CAWSVGLGAVDEQFF.

The CDR3 region is CASSRDRMNTEAFF. The CDR3 nucleotides read TGTGCCAGCAGCCGGGACAGGATGAACACTGAAGCTTTCTTT. This sequence joins TRBV6-2 or TRBV6-3 and TRBJ1-1, with TRBD1 matching over 8 bases. Per the germline V gene, CDR1 is MNHEY and CDR2 is SVGEGT. There are 14 residues in the CDR3. Trimming at V came to 6 bases and at J to 0 bases, leaving 3 bases not matched to a gene.

This clone has just one count. The chain joins TRBV9 to TRBJ1-4; 10 bases are shared with TRBD1. Germline V CDR1 and CDR2: SGDLS, YYNGEE. CDR3 length: 16 amino acids. J gave up 7 bases and V 3 bases, and 9 bases lay outside the gene matches. The CDR3 here is CASSDPPDRGPEKLFF. The CDR3 coding sequence is TGTGCCAGCAGCGACCCCCCAGACAGGGGGCCTGAAAAACTGTTTTTT.

This chain joins TRBV29-1 and TRBJ2-5; 12 bases fit TRBD2. The CDR3 is made up of 14 amino acids. Trimming at V came to 5 bases and at J to 1 base, leaving 2 bases not matched to a gene. The germline V gene encodes CDR1 SQVTM and CDR2 ANQGSEA. Here the CDR3 DNA reads TGCAGCGTTTCTAGCGGGAGGGGCCAAGAGACCCAGTACTTC. It translates to CSVSSGRGQETQYF.

There are many counts of this clone. The identical CDR3 is also encoded by other nucleotide sequences in the sample. V is TRBV5-1 and J is TRBJ1-1, with 7 bases lining up with TRBD1. Germline V CDR1 and CDR2: SGHRS, YFSETQ. J gave up 2 bases and V 2 bases, and 3 bases lay outside the gene matches. This CDR3 region has 14 residues. CDR3 nucleotides: TGCGCCAGCAGCTTCGGGACAGTTAACACTGAAGCTTTCTTT. Protein: CASSFGTVNTEAFF.

CDR3: CASSLRLRWDTYSGNTIYF. The CDR3 bases are TGTGCCAGCAGCTTACGGTTACGTTGGGACACCTACTCTGGAAACACCATATATTTT. The gene calls are TRBV7-2 and TRBJ1-3; possibly TRBD1 for D (6 bases). Germline V gene lookup returns CDR1 SGHTA and CDR2 FQGNSA. The germline V and J ends were trimmed by 2 bases and 0 bases, with 20 bases remaining between them. The CDR3 runs to 19 residues.

The chain uses TRBV25-1 and TRBJ2-6, with 9 bases that match TRBD1. The germline gives CDR1 MGHDK, CDR2 SYGVNS. After removal of 6 bases from V and 2 bases from J, the junction contained 11 bases not matched to a gene. There are 18 residues in the CDR3. CDR3 sequence (DNA): TGTGCCAGCAGCAGTCCCGGGACAGGGCTTACTGGGGCCAACGTCCTGACTTTC. This gives the protein CASSSPGTGLTGANVLTF.